A selection of T cell receptor beta chains follows, all from one sample in a study of cytomegalovirus exposure and HLA in healthy donors. Repertoires were generated with immunoSEQ multiplex PCR, while TCRdb's copy carries only in-frame clones and drops some. The table shows nearly 200,000 clones, with around 83% occurring only once. Sequences were obtained from PBMCs. These receptors were taken from a woman younger than 45 in good health and CMV-seropositive. Both conserved end residues are part of each CDR3. The order of the fields is D gene, clone size, J gene, V gene, CDR3 DNA, CDR3 protein. The D gene is left open where the match is weak. Some rows mark clone size as missing; the rest say once, few, many or name a class of expanded clone.

d_call: TRBD1
clone_size: once
j_call: TRBJ1-1
v_call: TRBV5-1
cdr3_nt: TGCGCCAGCAGCCTACGACAGGGGAACACTGAAGCTTTCTTT
cdr3_aa: CASSLRQGNTEAFF

d_call: .
clone_size: .
j_call: TRBJ1-4
v_call: TRBV30
cdr3_nt: TGTGCCTGGAGTGTCGGGGGTACTGAAAAACTGTTTTTT
cdr3_aa: CAWSVGGTEKLFF

d_call: .
clone_size: once
j_call: TRBJ2-7
v_call: TRBV7-9
cdr3_nt: TGTGCCAGCAACTTGGGAGGCGGCGGCGAGCAGTACTTC
cdr3_aa: CASNLGGGGEQYF

d_call: .
clone_size: .
j_call: TRBJ2-7
v_call: TRBV6-5
cdr3_nt: TGTGCCAGCAGTTACATCGGTGGCGAGCAGTACTTC
cdr3_aa: CASSYIGGEQYF

d_call: .
clone_size: .
j_call: TRBJ1-2
v_call: TRBV7-6
cdr3_nt: TGTGCCAGCAGCTCCAGGGACAACCCTTATGGCTACACCTTC
cdr3_aa: CASSSRDNPYGYTF

d_call: .
clone_size: .
j_call: TRBJ1-1
v_call: TRBV29-1
cdr3_nt: TGCAGCGTGCTAGTTGGTCAGAACACTGAAGCTTTCTTT
cdr3_aa: CSVLVGQNTEAFF

d_call: TRBD2
clone_size: .
j_call: TRBJ2-7
v_call: TRBV11-1
cdr3_nt: TGTGCCAGCAGCCTAGCGGGAGGACTCTACGAGCAGTACTTC
cdr3_aa: CASSLAGGLYEQYF

d_call: TRBD1
clone_size: .
j_call: TRBJ2-7
v_call: TRBV15
cdr3_nt: TGTGCCACCAGCAGGGACAGGGCGGGATACGAGCAGTACTTC
cdr3_aa: CATSRDRAGYEQYF

d_call: .
clone_size: .
j_call: TRBJ1-4
v_call: TRBV28
cdr3_nt: TGTGCCAGCAGTCCCTCCCTCCATCGCGGTATTGGGGAAAAACTGTTTTTT
cdr3_aa: CASSPSLHRGIGEKLFF

d_call: TRBD1
clone_size: .
j_call: TRBJ1-5
v_call: TRBV19
cdr3_nt: TGTGCCAGTAGTGACAGGGGAGCGGATCAGCCCCAGCATTTT
cdr3_aa: CASSDRGADQPQHF

d_call: .
clone_size: .
j_call: TRBJ2-1
v_call: TRBV27
cdr3_nt: TGTGCCAGCAGGCCGGGACTGTCTCCGGATGAGCAGTTCTTC
cdr3_aa: CASRPGLSPDEQFF

d_call: TRBD1
clone_size: .
j_call: TRBJ2-5
v_call: TRBV28
cdr3_nt: TGTGCCAGCCGACAGGGGGGTTTAGAGACCCAGTACTTC
cdr3_aa: CASRQGGLETQYF

d_call: TRBD1
clone_size: .
j_call: TRBJ1-1
v_call: TRBV6-5
cdr3_nt: TGTGCCAGCAGTACCGGGACAGGGAAAGCTTTCTTT
cdr3_aa: CASSTGTGKAFF

d_call: .
clone_size: .
j_call: TRBJ1-3
v_call: TRBV6-6
cdr3_nt: TGTGCCGGGGCCAAATCGAGCTCTGGAAACACCATATATTTT
cdr3_aa: CAGAKSSSGNTIYF

d_call: .
clone_size: .
j_call: TRBJ2-7
v_call: TRBV19
cdr3_nt: TGTGCCAGTAGACCTACAGGGAGCTCCTACGAGCAGTACTTC
cdr3_aa: CASRPTGSSYEQYF

d_call: .
clone_size: few
j_call: TRBJ2-7
v_call: TRBV5-1
cdr3_nt: TGCGCCAGCAGCTTGGTTGCTAGTGTGGGTAACGAGCAGTACTTC
cdr3_aa: CASSLVASVGNEQYF

d_call: TRBD2
clone_size: .
j_call: TRBJ2-3
v_call: TRBV18
cdr3_nt: TGTGCCAGCTCACCTAGCGGGGATATAGATACGCAGTATTTT
cdr3_aa: CASSPSGDIDTQYF

d_call: TRBD1
clone_size: .
j_call: TRBJ2-6
v_call: TRBV10-3
cdr3_nt: TGTGCCGGCGGACAGGGCAACGTCCTGACTTTC
cdr3_aa: CAGGQGNVLTF

d_call: TRBD2
clone_size: .
j_call: TRBJ2-3
v_call: TRBV30
cdr3_nt: TGTGCCTGGAGTCTGGGGACTAGCGGGAGGGCCATAGATACGCAGTATTTT
cdr3_aa: CAWSLGTSGRAIDTQYF

d_call: .
clone_size: .
j_call: TRBJ2-7
v_call: TRBV20-1
cdr3_nt: TGCAGTGCTAGTCCTTACGAGCAGTACTTC
cdr3_aa: CSASPYEQYF

d_call: TRBD2
clone_size: .
j_call: TRBJ2-1
v_call: TRBV2
cdr3_nt: TGTGCCAGCAGTGCTCCGCAACTAGCGGGAGTCATCTCGGACTACAATGAGCAGTTCTTC
cdr3_aa: CASSAPQLAGVISDYNEQFF

d_call: TRBD2
clone_size: many
j_call: TRBJ2-7
v_call: TRBV6-1
cdr3_nt: TGTGCCAGCAGAACTAGCGGAGTCGGCTACGAGCAGTACTTC
cdr3_aa: CASRTSGVGYEQYF

d_call: .
clone_size: .
j_call: TRBJ2-7
v_call: TRBV6-5
cdr3_nt: TGTGCCAGCAGTGAAAGGGGCTACGAGCAGTACTTC
cdr3_aa: CASSERGYEQYF

d_call: .
clone_size: .
j_call: TRBJ2-1
v_call: TRBV9
cdr3_nt: TGTGCCAGCAGCGTAGGCGGCGGAGGCTCCTACAATGAGCAGTTCTTC
cdr3_aa: CASSVGGGGSYNEQFF

d_call: TRBD1
clone_size: .
j_call: TRBJ1-1
v_call: TRBV6-5
cdr3_nt: TGTGCCAGCAGTTACTCGACAGGGAACGCTTTCTTT
cdr3_aa: CASSYSTGNAFF

d_call: TRBD1
clone_size: .
j_call: TRBJ2-5
v_call: TRBV5-1
cdr3_nt: TGCGCCAGCAGCATCCAGACAGGGCGGTCGGAGACCCAGTACTTC
cdr3_aa: CASSIQTGRSETQYF

d_call: TRBD2
clone_size: .
j_call: TRBJ2-7
v_call: TRBV15
cdr3_nt: TGTGCCACCAGTCAGAGCGGGAGCTACGAGCAGTACTTC
cdr3_aa: CATSQSGSYEQYF

d_call: TRBD2
clone_size: .
j_call: TRBJ2-5
v_call: TRBV5-5
cdr3_nt: TGTGCCAGCAGCTTGGTTCTAGCGGGGGAGTCCCAGTACTTC
cdr3_aa: CASSLVLAGESQYF

d_call: .
clone_size: once
j_call: TRBJ2-2
v_call: TRBV6-5
cdr3_nt: TGTGCCAGCAGCCCTGACAGGGGGGAGCTGTTTTTT
cdr3_aa: CASSPDRGELFF

d_call: TRBD2
clone_size: .
j_call: TRBJ2-1
v_call: TRBV27
cdr3_nt: TGTGCCAGCAGTCCGCTTGCTGTTAGCGGGAGTGGAAATGAGCAGTTCTTC
cdr3_aa: CASSPLAVSGSGNEQFF

d_call: TRBD2
clone_size: .
j_call: TRBJ2-1
v_call: TRBV5-6
cdr3_nt: TGTGCCAGCAGCTTGCGGGGGACTAGCGGGAGGGGTGAGCAGTTCTTC
cdr3_aa: CASSLRGTSGRGEQFF

d_call: TRBD1
clone_size: few
j_call: TRBJ2-7
v_call: TRBV5-1
cdr3_nt: TGCGCCAGCGGCCCCGGGACAGGGCACTACGAGCAGTACTTC
cdr3_aa: CASGPGTGHYEQYF

d_call: .
clone_size: .
j_call: TRBJ2-1
v_call: TRBV5-6
cdr3_nt: TGTGCCAGCAGCGGTACGGGGTGGCAGACCTACAATGAGCAGTTCTTC
cdr3_aa: CASSGTGWQTYNEQFF

d_call: TRBD1
clone_size: few
j_call: TRBJ1-5
v_call: TRBV19
cdr3_nt: TGTGCCAGTAGTATAGGTACCGGGACAGGGGGCCAGCCCCAGCATTTT
cdr3_aa: CASSIGTGTGGQPQHF

d_call: .
clone_size: once
j_call: TRBJ1-5
v_call: TRBV19
cdr3_nt: TGTGCCAGTAGTATAAAAGCGTCGTTACTTATGCTCCAGTATAGCAATCAGCCCCAGCATTTT
cdr3_aa: CASSIKASLLMLQYSNQPQHF

d_call: TRBD1
clone_size: .
j_call: TRBJ1-1
v_call: TRBV5-6
cdr3_nt: TGTGCCAGCAGCCACCAGACAGGGGGATATGAAGCTTTCTTT
cdr3_aa: CASSHQTGGYEAFF

d_call: .
clone_size: .
j_call: TRBJ2-1
v_call: TRBV11-2
cdr3_nt: TGTGCCAGCAGCTTAGCTCGGGAGCAGTTCTTC
cdr3_aa: CASSLAREQFF

d_call: .
clone_size: .
j_call: TRBJ1-2
v_call: TRBV5-6
cdr3_nt: TGTGCCAGCAGCCCCGGACAGTCCTATGGCTACACCTTC
cdr3_aa: CASSPGQSYGYTF

d_call: TRBD1
clone_size: .
j_call: TRBJ1-2
v_call: TRBV19
cdr3_nt: TGTGCCAGTAGCCCGACAGGGGTTGACGGCTACACCTTC
cdr3_aa: CASSPTGVDGYTF

d_call: .
clone_size: .
j_call: TRBJ2-2
v_call: TRBV19
cdr3_nt: TGTGCCAGTAGTATAAATACGAACACCGGGGAGCTGTTTTTT
cdr3_aa: CASSINTNTGELFF

d_call: .
clone_size: .
j_call: TRBJ2-7
v_call: TRBV5-8
cdr3_nt: TGTGCCAGCAGCTTGGGAGCTTGGAGCTCAAGCTCCTACGAGCAGTACTTC
cdr3_aa: CASSLGAWSSSSYEQYF

d_call: .
clone_size: few
j_call: TRBJ1-5
v_call: TRBV7-9
cdr3_nt: TGTGCCAGCAGCTTAGACGGGAATCAGCCCCAGCATTTT
cdr3_aa: CASSLDGNQPQHF

d_call: TRBD2
clone_size: .
j_call: TRBJ2-7
v_call: TRBV27
cdr3_nt: TGTGCCAGCAGTTCTGCGGGAGAGACTTACGAGCAGTACTTC
cdr3_aa: CASSSAGETYEQYF

d_call: .
clone_size: .
j_call: TRBJ1-2
v_call: TRBV29-1
cdr3_nt: TGCAGCGGTGCTCCCCCAGGGGATGGCTACACCTTC
cdr3_aa: CSGAPPGDGYTF

d_call: .
clone_size: .
j_call: TRBJ1-1
v_call: TRBV6-5
cdr3_nt: TGTGCCAGCAGTTACTCCTCAGGCATGAACACTGAAGCTTTCTTT
cdr3_aa: CASSYSSGMNTEAFF

d_call: TRBD1
clone_size: once
j_call: TRBJ1-2
v_call: TRBV9
cdr3_nt: TGTGCCAGCAGCTACGGACAGGGGGCAAATAGCTACACCTTC
cdr3_aa: CASSYGQGANSYTF

d_call: TRBD1
clone_size: .
j_call: TRBJ1-4
v_call: TRBV29-1
cdr3_nt: TGCAGCGTTGGGGGACAGGCTGAAAAACTGTTTTTT
cdr3_aa: CSVGGQAEKLFF